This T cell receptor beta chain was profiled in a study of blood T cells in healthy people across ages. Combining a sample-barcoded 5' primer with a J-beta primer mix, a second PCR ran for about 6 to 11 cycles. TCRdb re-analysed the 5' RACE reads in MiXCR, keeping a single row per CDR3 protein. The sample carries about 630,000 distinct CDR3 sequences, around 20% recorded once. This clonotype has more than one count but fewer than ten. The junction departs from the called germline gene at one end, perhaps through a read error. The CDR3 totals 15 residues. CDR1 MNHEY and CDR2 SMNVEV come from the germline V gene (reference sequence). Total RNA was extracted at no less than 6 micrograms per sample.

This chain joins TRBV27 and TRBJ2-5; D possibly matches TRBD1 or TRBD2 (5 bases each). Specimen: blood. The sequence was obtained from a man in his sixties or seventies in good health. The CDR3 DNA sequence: TGTGCCAGCAGTTATCAGAGGGGATCCTTAAATGAGCGGTTCTTC. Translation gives CASSYQRGSLNERFF.